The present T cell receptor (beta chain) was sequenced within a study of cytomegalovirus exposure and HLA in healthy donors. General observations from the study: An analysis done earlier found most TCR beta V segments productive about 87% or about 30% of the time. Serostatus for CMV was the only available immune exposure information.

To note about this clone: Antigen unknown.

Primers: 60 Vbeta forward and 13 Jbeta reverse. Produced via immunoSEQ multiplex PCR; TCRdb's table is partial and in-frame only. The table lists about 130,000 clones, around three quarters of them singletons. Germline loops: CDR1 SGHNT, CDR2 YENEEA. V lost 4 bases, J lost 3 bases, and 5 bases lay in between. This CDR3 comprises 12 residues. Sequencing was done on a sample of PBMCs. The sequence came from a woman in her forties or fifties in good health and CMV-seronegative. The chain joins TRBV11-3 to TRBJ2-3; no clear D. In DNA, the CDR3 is TGTGCCAGCAGCTGGCGGACAGATACGCAGTATTTT. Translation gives CASSWRTDTQYF.